These 28 T cell receptor beta chains share one sample of origin, sequenced in a study of CD8 T cells in Susac syndrome. Random hexamers primed reverse transcription of 0.5 to 1 ug RNA. TCRdb re-called the immunoSEQ multiplex PCR reads through MiXCR, storing one row per CDR3 protein. The table includes a few hundred thousand distinct CDR3 sequences, around 95% detected once. Sequenced: CD4+ T cells from PBMCs. These TCRs come from a human donor with multiple sclerosis.

CDR3 nucleotides: TGTGCCAGCAGTCCGGAAGAGGCCTCCTACAATGAGCAGTTCTTC. Residues: CASSPEEASYNEQFF. The genes are TRBV2 and TRBJ2-1; D call uncertain. V gave up 5 bases and J gave up 0 bases, with 11 bases separating them. This CDR3 has 15 amino acids. Germline V gives CDR1 SNHLY, CDR2 FYNNEI.

The J gene is TRBJ2-7, the V gene TRBV20-1; D gene ambiguous. CDR1 and CDR2 (germline): DFQATT, SNEGSKA (reference sequence). V was cut by 6 bases and J by 5 bases, with 14 bases left in between. This CDR3 has 12 residues. In DNA, the CDR3 is TGCAGTGCAGAAGGGTCTGCAGACGAGCAGTACTTC. It specifies CSAEGSADEQYF.

The genes are TRBV5-6 and TRBJ2-7, with D possibly TRBD1 on 6 matching bases. Germline V gene lookup returns CDR1 SGHDT and CDR2 YYEEEE. V gave up 1 base and J gave up 4 bases, with 12 bases separating them. CDR3 size: 14 residues. CDR3 residues: CASSLSIQGYEQYV. CDR3 nucleotides: TGTGCCAGCAGCTTGTCAATACAGGGATACGAGCAGTACGTC.

This clonotype appeared a single time. The gene calls are TRBV12-3 or TRBV12-4 and TRBJ1-6; tentatively, D is TRBD1 (5 bases). This CDR3 is 14 amino acids long. V was pared by 2 bases and J by 10 bases, with 12 bases between. This chain's CDR3 is CASSLRDLSSPLHF. CDR3 DNA: TGTGCCAGCAGTTTACGGGACCTGTCCTCACCCCTCCACTTT.

A single count supports this clonotype. V gene TRBV12-3 or TRBV12-4 combines with J gene TRBJ1-6; D is uncertain. The CDR3 has 15 residues. Trimming shortened V by 6 bases and J by 6 bases, and 15 bases separated the two germline ends. The CDR3: CASRKSLWANSPLHF. In DNA form, the CDR3 reads TGTGCCAGCAGGAAATCCCTCTGGGCTAATTCACCCCTCCACTTT.

CDR3 in DNA: TGTGCCACCCGGGAGCAGTACTTC. It is translated as CATREQYF. V is TRBV2 and J is TRBJ2-7; D remains unclear. The CDR3 sequence is 8 residues long. The germline CDR1 and CDR2 sequences are SNHLY and FYNNEI. Between the trimmed V and J ends, which lost 10 bases and 7 bases, there was a span of 5 bases. Full variable domain (remainder filled in from reference TRBV2 and TRBJ2-7): EPEVTQTPSHQVTQMGQEVILRCVPISNHLYFYWYRQILGQKVEFLVSFYNNEISEKSEIFDDQFSVERPDGSNFTLKIRSTKLEDSAMYFCATREQYFGPGTRLTVT.

The chain links TRBV30 to TRBJ2-3; D possibly corresponds to TRBD2 (6 bases). V was trimmed by 0 bases and J by 0 bases, leaving 10 bases between them. The CDR3 length is 15 residues. Germline V gives CDR1 GTSNPN, CDR2 SVGIG (reference sequence). The DNA for the CDR3 is TGTGCCTGGAGTGTCTCAGGGAGGAGCACAGATACGCAGTATTTT. Encoded protein: CAWSVSGRSTDTQYF.

The chain is built from TRBV27 and TRBJ1-5; D remains ambiguous. This CDR3 has 14 residues. V was cut by 3 bases and J by 0 bases, with 6 bases left in between. Per the germline V gene, CDR1 is MNHEY and CDR2 is SMNVEV (reference sequence). CDR3 sequence: CASSFDYSNQPQHF. CDR3 coding DNA: TGTGCCAGCAGTTTCGATTATAGCAATCAGCCCCAGCATTTT.

V gene TRBV12-3 or TRBV12-4 combines with J gene TRBJ1-1; no clear D gene. Trimming took 2 bases from V and 7 from J, leaving 11 bases between them. The CDR3 is made up of 13 amino acids. As DNA, the CDR3 is TGTGCCAGCAGTTTACTGGCGGCAGGTGAAGCTTTCTTT. Protein: CASSLLAAGEAFF.

J is TRBJ1-1 and V is TRBV9; TRBD1 matches at 9 bases. CDR1 is SGDLS and CDR2 is YYNGEE in the germline V gene. This CDR3 is built from 14 residues. J lost 3 bases, V lost 3 bases, and 3 bases had no gene match. The CDR3 DNA reads as TGTGCCAGCAGCGGACACAGGGGGCACACTGAAGCTTTCTTT. It codes for CASSGHRGHTEAFF.

The CDR3 is CSPGGTNNEQFF. The CDR3 bases are TGCAGTCCGGGGGGGACCAACAATGAGCAGTTCTTC. J is TRBJ2-1 and V is TRBV20-1; 8 bases map to TRBD2. The CDR3 is made up of 12 amino acids. After removal of 8 bases from V and 5 bases from J, the junction contained 5 bases not matched to a gene. CDR1 DFQATT and CDR2 SNEGSKA come from the germline V gene (reference sequence).

This clonotype was picked up one time. V is TRBV7-2 and J is TRBJ2-7, with D tentatively TRBD1 or TRBD2 (5 bases each). CDR1 is SGHTA, CDR2 FQGNSA, per germline. The CDR3 is made up of 14 amino acids. V lost 5 bases to trimming and J lost 2 bases, with 13 bases between them. CDR3 sequence reads: CASSPGTVPYEQYF. The CDR3 region has the DNA TGTGCCAGCAGCCCCGGGACGGTACCCTACGAGCAGTACTTC.

V gene TRBV12-3 or TRBV12-4 combines with J gene TRBJ2-5; D is perhaps TRBD1 (5 bases). Trimming removed 5 bases at V and 0 bases at J, with 13 bases between. The CDR3 is 15 residues long. DNA of the CDR3: TGTGCCAGCAGTCCTCCCCAGGGAAACCAAGAGACCCAGTACTTC. This codes for CASSPPQGNQETQYF.

CDR3 residues: CASSVRASGDTQYF. DNA for the CDR3: TGTGCCAGCAGCGTACGGGCTAGCGGAGATACGCAGTATTTT. J is TRBJ2-3 and V is TRBV9; 7 bases fit TRBD2. The ends lost 1 base at V and 5 bases at J; junction bases unmatched: 4. The CDR3 sequence is 14 residues long. Germline-derived CDR1 and CDR2 are SGDLS and YYNGEE.

The chain is built from TRBV10-3 and TRBJ2-3, with D maybe TRBD2 (7 bases). V shed 3 bases and J shed 6 bases, with 22 bases lying between them. Germline CDR1 reads ENHRY; CDR2 reads SYGVKD. The CDR3 has 17 residues. The CDR3: CAISDPLARGASDTQYF. The CDR3 bases are TGTGCCATCAGTGACCCCCTAGCCCGGGGGGCCTCGGATACGCAGTATTTT.

V is TRBV3-1 and J is TRBJ2-1; the D call may be TRBD1 or TRBD2 (6 bases each). This CDR3 has 14 amino acids. V gave up 6 bases and J gave up 6 bases, with 15 bases separating them. Germline-derived CDR1 and CDR2 are LGHDT and YNNKEL (reference sequence). In DNA form, the CDR3 reads TGTGCCAGCAGAGACTCGGGGGCCTCCAATGAGCAGTTCTTC. Translated: CASRDSGASNEQFF.

This chain connects TRBV7-2 to TRBJ2-2, with 8 bases fitting TRBD2. Germline V gene sequence: CDR1 SGHTA, CDR2 FQGNSA. J was trimmed by 1 base and V by 10 bases; bases with no gene match: 5. There are 14 residues in the CDR3. For the CDR3, the DNA is TGTGCCACCCGGGGGGGCCGGAACACCGGGGAGCTGTTTTTT. This translates into CATRGGRNTGELFF.

The chain employs TRBV14 and TRBJ2-7; D tentatively reads TRBD1 or TRBD2 (6 bases each). V dropped 1 base and J dropped 6 bases, with 10 bases sitting between them. This CDR3 is 13 amino acids long. The germline gives CDR1 SGHDN, CDR2 FVKESK. The CDR3 nucleotides are TGTGCCAGCAGCCAAGTAAGGGGGGCCGAGCAGTACTTC. The encoded protein is CASSQVRGAEQYF.

The V gene is TRBV6-5, the J gene TRBJ2-1; 8 bases are a match to TRBD2. V dropped 8 bases and J dropped 7; count of bases not matched to a gene: 13. CDR3 length: 15 amino acids. CDR1 is MNHEY, CDR2 SVGAGI, per germline. The CDR3 DNA sequence: TGTGCCAGCGCGAACGTAGGCGGGGGGCTGAATGAGCAGTTCTTC. It specifies CASANVGGGLNEQFF.

The chain joins TRBV5-4 to TRBJ2-1, with 9 bases lining up with TRBD2. The trim removed 0 bases at V and 4 bases at J, leaving 5 bases unmatched. Germline CDR1 is SGHNT and CDR2 is YYREEE (reference sequence). The CDR3 is made up of 16 amino acids. CDR3 residues: CASSLAMTSGYNEQFF. DNA for the CDR3: TGTGCCAGCAGCTTGGCTATGACTAGCGGATACAATGAGCAGTTCTTC.

The chain uses TRBV3-1 and TRBJ2-3, with TRBD2 matching 11 bases. With 7 bases clipped from V and 3 bases from J, the junction kept 6 bases outside the gene matches. The CDR3 length is 15 residues. Germline CDR1 is LGHDT and CDR2 is YNNKEL (reference sequence). The CDR3 region is CASTRLAGSTDTQYF. The CDR3 nucleotides are TGTGCCAGCACCCGACTAGCGGGGTCTACAGATACGCAGTATTTT.

This chain uses TRBV14 with TRBJ2-3; 7 bases match TRBD2. CDR1 is SGHDN and CDR2 is FVKESK in the germline V gene. This CDR3 has 16 residues. V lost 4 bases to trimming and J lost 3 bases; unmatched junction nucleotides: 10. The CDR3 DNA sequence: TGTGCCAGCAGCCCTCTAGGCGGGGGAGCAACAGATACGCAGTATTTT. It yields the protein CASSPLGGGATDTQYF.

This clonotype was detected only once. The gene calls are TRBV12-3 or TRBV12-4 and TRBJ1-5, with a possible D match to TRBD1 (5 bases). CDR3 size: 15 residues. Trimming pared 5 bases from V and 1 base from J, leaving 12 bases between. CDR3 nucleotides: TGTGCCAGCAGTCATGACAGCGGGAGCAATCAGCCCCAGCATTTT. It translates to CASSHDSGSNQPQHF.

The gene calls are TRBV7-9 and TRBJ1-1; D is undetermined. The CDR3 runs to 12 residues. V lost 5 bases to trimming and J lost 4 bases, with 8 bases between them. The germline V gene encodes CDR1 SEHNR and CDR2 FQNEAQ (reference sequence). CDR3 DNA sequence: TGTGCCAGCAGCCGTATGACCACTGAAGCTTTCTTT. This codes for CASSRMTTEAFF.

This sequence joins TRBV20-1 and TRBJ2-5; 9 nucleotides match TRBD2. CDR1 is DFQATT and CDR2 is SNEGSKA in the germline V gene (reference sequence). CDR3 length: 13 residues. The junction had 5 bases not matched to a gene; V was cut back by 6 bases and J by 3 bases. The CDR3, as DNA: TGCAGTGCCTCAGCGGGGGGTGAAGAGACCCAGTACTTC. Its translation is CSASAGGEETQYF.

The V and J genes are TRBV20-1 and TRBJ1-6; tentatively, D is TRBD1 (6 bases). V was clipped by 0 bases and J by 14 bases, with 14 bases between them. Germline CDR1 and CDR2: DFQATT and SNEGSKA (reference sequence). This CDR3 has 13 amino acids. The DNA for the CDR3 is TGCAGTGCTAGAGACAGGGGACAATTCGCCCTCCACTTT. Protein product: CSARDRGQFALHF.

The chain has TRBV30 and TRBJ2-1; no clear D. V lost 2 bases and J lost 5, with 4 bases in between. Germline-derived CDR1 and CDR2 are GTSNPN and SVGIG (reference sequence). CDR3 length: 11 residues. The CDR3 coding sequence is TGTGCCTGGAGTCCCCACAATGAGCAGTTCTTC. Amino acid sequence: CAWSPHNEQFF.

This clonotype was counted between two and nine times. The chain links TRBV20-1 to TRBJ1-2; D not certain. V lost 0 bases and J lost 5, with 7 bases in between. This CDR3 spans 12 amino acids. Germline loops: CDR1 DFQATT, CDR2 SNEGSKA (reference sequence). The CDR3, as DNA: TGCAGTGCTAGAGATCGCGGATATGGCTACACCTTC. It codes for CSARDRGYGYTF.